Here is one TCR beta chain with its context. Its cognate antigen is unknown. This sample stems from a study of shared clonotypes between healthy human individuals. Healthy adults negative for HIV, lacking recent acute infections or vaccinations, served as donors. Sequencing was performed with immunoSEQ multiplex PCR; in TCRdb, only in-frame clones are kept and a portion is missing. The table lists 950,000 to 1,100,000 clones, approximately 72% of them singletons. This CDR3 contains 12 residues. The V gene's germline CDR1 is GTSNPN and CDR2 SVGIG (reference sequence). V dropped 0 bases and J dropped 10 bases, with 12 bases sitting between them. The study's findings and limits: Shared clonotypes across all four donors exceeded non-shared ones in generation probability. The small donor group covered limited genetic and exposure diversity.

This TCR came from a man younger than 35 in good health. The chain uses TRBV30 and TRBJ1-1, with a possible D match to TRBD1 (5 bases). The specimen was memory CD4+ T cells sorted from blood. Subset described: CD45RA-negative fraction. The CDR3 DNA follows: TGTGCCTGGAGTGTACAGGTGGGGCCAGCTTTCTTT. Its protein is CAWSVQVGPAFF.